This T cell receptor (beta chain) comes out of a study of breast tumors, draining lymph nodes, adjacent tissues. The lymph nodes were axillary draining lymph nodes from breast cancer patients. Trimming shortened V by 0 bases and J by 5 bases, and 20 bases separated the two germline ends. Germline CDR1 reads DFQATT; CDR2 reads SNEGSKA (reference sequence). This CDR3 is built from 16 residues. Notes on the study in general: Luminal-like breast cancer showed significantly higher tumor–nontumor repertoire similarity than basal-like. That most tumor T cells come from lymph nodes remained unproven. Tumors had less TCR diversity than lymph nodes, more than nontumor tissue.

The table lists this clonotype with many counts. Its cognate antigen is unknown. TCRdb passed the multiplex PCR reads through MiXCR, listing each CDR3 protein once. Of around 120,000 distinct CDR3 sequences listed, 15% to 20% are singletons. The V call is TRBV20-1, the J call TRBJ2-7; D perhaps matches TRBD2 (5 bases). The clonotype originates from a female donor with breast cancer. Some clones in this sample may be carry-over from other donors' samples. Sequenced: axillary lymph node tissue. Written as DNA, the CDR3 is TGCAGTGCTAGAGATCGGGCTACACCGCTCGGGGACGAGCAGTACTTC. Its translation: CSARDRATPLGDEQYF.